The 20 T cell receptor beta chains given below trace back to one sample, sequenced in a study of OX40 agonist ivuxolimab in advanced cancers. The library was obtained by the immunoSEQ multiplex PCR assay. The immuneACCESS repertoire file appears here via TCRdb, limited to in-frame rearrangements. These files lack a portion of the clones; in checked studies, under half of the deficit traces to unresolved V genes, and the cause of the others is not known. The sample table shows tens of thousands of clones, and around 90% are seen once. The ten largest account for under 3.5% of the sample. Source: CD4+ or CD8+ T cells sorted from blood, taken in a trial of the OX40 agonist ivuxolimab. Every receptor here comes from an adult with an advanced solid tumor such as melanoma, head and neck, liver or kidney cancer.

This chain connects TRBV2 to TRBJ2-5, with 8 positions matching TRBD1. CDR3 length: 13 amino acids. CDR1 SNHLY and CDR2 FYNNEI come from the germline V gene. V shed 6 bases and J 2 bases; nucleotides not matched to a gene: 2. CDR3 loop: CASSRDRQETQYF. The CDR3 DNA sequence: TGTGCCAGCAGCCGGGACAGGCAAGAGACCCAGTACTTC.

The chain recombines TRBV10-2 with TRBJ1-1; 8 bases map to TRBD1. This CDR3 has 14 residues. V dropped 3 bases and J dropped 10; count of bases not matched to a gene: 10. Germline V gene lookup returns CDR1 WSHSY and CDR2 SAAADI. The CDR3 region has the DNA TGCGCCAGCAGTGACGGGACAGGTGAGATTCGAGCTTTCTTT. Protein: CASSDGTGEIRAFF.

The chain has TRBV5-4 and TRBJ2-1; TRBD2 aligns across 7 bases. The CDR3 covers 15 residues. Germline V gives CDR1 SGHNT, CDR2 YYREEE (reference sequence). V was pared by 2 bases and J by 7 bases, with 9 bases of the junction left unmatched. CDR3 sequence: CASSFAGGIGNEQFF. In DNA form, the CDR3 reads TGTGCCAGCAGCTTTGCCGGGGGGATCGGGAATGAGCAGTTCTTC.

This chain connects TRBV5-6 to TRBJ1-1, with D unclear. Trimming removed 3 bases at V and 0 bases at J, with 6 bases between. The CDR3 loop spans 13 amino acids. Germline V gene sequence: CDR1 SGHDT, CDR2 YYEEEE. The CDR3 DNA reads as TGTGCCAGCAGCTCGGACGTGAACACTGAAGCTTTCTTT. Protein: CASSSDVNTEAFF.

This clone is a singleton in its sample. V and J are TRBV18 and TRBJ1-5, with 7 bases aligning to TRBD1. V lost 3 bases, J lost 3 bases, and 8 bases stayed unmatched. The CDR3 consists of 16 residues. Germline assignment: CDR1 KGHSH and CDR2 LQKENI. The CDR3, as DNA: TGTGCCAGCTCACCCAACCCTACAGGGGTCAATCAGCCCCAGCATTTT. This codes for CASSPNPTGVNQPQHF.

This clone was counted a single time. DNA of the CDR3: TGTGCCAGCAGATCTCAGGGACTTACCACTGAAGCTTTCTTT. It is translated as CASRSQGLTTEAFF. The chain couples TRBV6-6 to TRBJ1-1, with D possibly matching TRBD1 (5 bases). Germline V lookup: CDR1 MNHNY, CDR2 SVGAGI (reference sequence). The V end was cut by 6 bases, the J end by 4 bases, with 15 bases between. This CDR3 contains 14 residues.

The V and J genes are TRBV19 and TRBJ2-6; tentative D call: TRBD1 (7 bases). The V gene's germline CDR1 is LNHDA and CDR2 SQIVND (reference sequence). CDR3 length: 17 amino acids. The V end lost 4 bases, the J end lost 0 bases, and 13 bases lay between the germline ends. CDR3 protein: CASSSPGGFSGANVLTF. CDR3 nucleotide sequence: TGTGCCAGTAGTAGCCCAGGGGGGTTCTCTGGGGCCAACGTCCTGACTTTC. Using reference TRBV19 and TRBJ2-6 for the parts outside the CDR3, the full variable domain is DGGITQSPKYLFRKEGQNVTLSCEQNLNHDAMYWYRQDPGQGLRLIYYSQIVNDFQKGDIAEGYSVSREKKESFPLTVTSAQKNPTAFYLCASSSPGGFSGANVLTFGAGSRLTVL.

The chain joins TRBV6-5 to TRBJ1-2; TRBD1 aligns across 7 bases. This CDR3 is built from 13 residues. Germline V lookup: CDR1 MNHEY, CDR2 SVGAGI. Trimming removed 5 bases from V and 3 bases from J; junction bases left unmatched: 3. CDR3 protein: CASSAGQYYGYTF. The CDR3 DNA reads as TGTGCCAGCAGTGCGGGACAGTACTATGGCTACACCTTC.

This clone was picked up one time. The J gene is TRBJ1-5, the V gene TRBV27; 9 bases agree with TRBD1. J lost 6 bases, V lost 10 bases, and 10 bases had no gene match. Germline V lookup: CDR1 MNHEY, CDR2 SMNVEV (reference sequence). The CDR3 loop spans 14 amino acids. The CDR3 loop reads CATRGPTGGQPQHF. The CDR3 nucleotides are TGTGCCACCCGAGGGCCGACAGGGGGTCAGCCCCAGCATTTT.

Turning to this clone: The same CDR3 can be traced to other DNA sequences in this sample. V usage is TRBV6-5 and J usage is TRBJ1-1; unclear D gene. The germline V and J ends were trimmed by 0 bases and 1 base, with 6 bases remaining between them. Looked up from germline, CDR1 is MNHEY and CDR2 is SVGAGI. CDR3 length equals 14 residues. In nucleotides, the CDR3 is TGTGCCAGCAGTTACTCAGGCAGGAACACTGAAGCTTTCTTT. Translated: CASSYSGRNTEAFF.

This chain joins TRBV5-1 and TRBJ1-1; TRBD1 is a possible D gene (6 bases). The CDR3 has 13 residues. The germline CDR1 and CDR2 sequences are SGHRS and YFSETQ. V was cut by 4 bases and J by 8 bases, with 15 bases left in between. The CDR3 sequence: CASSPPGAPEAFF. The CDR3 nucleotides read TGCGCCAGCAGCCCCCCAGGGGCACCCGAAGCTTTCTTT.

This chain connects TRBV9 to TRBJ2-5; TRBD2 is a possible D gene (6 bases). V was trimmed by 0 bases and J by 5 bases, leaving 8 bases between them. Germline V CDR1 and CDR2: SGDLS, YYNGEE. The CDR3 consists of 13 residues. CDR3 sequence: CASSVAEGETQYF. As DNA, the CDR3 is TGTGCCAGCAGCGTAGCGGAGGGGGAGACCCAGTACTTC. Drawing the rest from reference TRBV9 and TRBJ2-5, the complete variable domain is DSGVTQTPKHLITATGQRVTLRCSPRSGDLSVYWYQQSLDQGLQFLIQYYNGEERAKGNILERFSAQQFPDLHSELNLSSLELGDSALYFCASSVAEGETQYFGPGTRLLVL.

V gene TRBV19 combines with J gene TRBJ1-2; 8 nucleotides agree with TRBD1. This CDR3 has 12 residues. Germline loops: CDR1 LNHDA, CDR2 SQIVND (reference sequence). V was clipped by 8 bases and J by 7 bases; unmatched bases: 6. In DNA form, the CDR3 reads TGTGCCAGTGGCGGACAGGGTGGTGGCTACACCTTC. Protein: CASGGQGGGYTF.

The CDR3 here is CASSIGLGKETQYF. CDR3 nucleotides: TGTGCCAGCAGTATAGGACTAGGAAAAGAGACCCAGTACTTC. The chain combines TRBV6-1 with TRBJ2-5; 7 nucleotides match TRBD2. CDR1 MNHNS and CDR2 SASEGT come from the germline V gene. J gave up 3 bases and V 5 bases, and 6 bases lay outside the gene matches. The CDR3 contains 14 residues.

The chain's CDR3 is CASSLRQGKGTDTQYF. The CDR3 DNA follows: TGTGCCAGCAGCTTACGCCAGGGAAAGGGCACAGATACGCAGTATTTT. The chain uses TRBV7-9 and TRBJ2-3; tentative D call: TRBD1 (5 bases). V lost 2 bases and J lost 1, with 13 bases in between. CDR1 SEHNR and CDR2 FQNEAQ come from the germline V gene (reference sequence). This CDR3 contains 16 residues.

The rearrangement joins TRBV27 to TRBJ2-5, with D possibly TRBD1 on 8 matching bases. The length of the CDR3 is 15 residues. Trimming pared 4 bases from V and 4 bases from J, leaving 16 bases between. The germline V gene encodes CDR1 MNHEY and CDR2 SMNVEV (reference sequence). CDR3 nucleotides: TGTGCCAGCAGTTCAAACAGGGGGGGAACAGAGACCCAGTACTTC. Translating gives CASSSNRGGTETQYF.

This chain links TRBV27 with TRBJ2-7; 7 nucleotides agree with TRBD1. V shed 5 bases and J 8 bases; nucleotides not matched to a gene: 12. CDR1 and CDR2 (germline): MNHEY, SMNVEV (reference sequence). The CDR3 loop spans 14 amino acids. The CDR3 sequence is CASSPLQGDGKQYF. The CDR3, as DNA: TGTGCCAGCAGTCCTCTGCAGGGGGATGGGAAGCAGTACTTC.

This clone was seen a single time. The gene calls are TRBV29-1 and TRBJ2-3; 9 bases are a match to TRBD1. The CDR3 spans 16 residues. Looked up from germline, CDR1 is SQVTM and CDR2 is ANQGSEA. V was pared by 6 bases and J by 4 bases, with 14 bases of the junction left unmatched. The DNA for the CDR3 is TGCAGCGTCGGGGGGAGTTCGGGACAGGGTCCAGATACGCAGTATTTT. Translation: CSVGGSSGQGPDTQYF.

This chain connects TRBV10-1 to TRBJ2-1, with 15 bases lining up with TRBD2. V dropped 9 bases and J dropped 12; count of bases not matched to a gene: 3. Germline CDR1 reads WNHNN; CDR2 reads SYGVQD (reference sequence). This CDR3 region has 12 residues. The CDR3 DNA follows: TGCGCCAGTCGGACTAGCGGGAGGGGGCAGTTCTTC. Translating it yields CASRTSGRGQFF.

The CDR3 region is CASSVEGGLNSPLHF. The CDR3 DNA reads as TGTGCCAGCAGCGTAGAGGGGGGCTTGAATTCACCCCTCCACTTT. The chain links TRBV9 to TRBJ1-6; possibly TRBD1 for D (6 bases). The CDR3 runs 15 residues. Germline V gene lookup returns CDR1 SGDLS and CDR2 YYNGEE. Trimming took off 0 bases at V and 7 bases at J, with 11 bases between the two ends.